These 5 T cell receptor beta chains share one sample of origin, sequenced in a study of T cell changes during pregnancy in multiple sclerosis. Assay used: immunoSEQ multiplex PCR; TCRdb lists only in-frame clones, some missing. Altogether 70,000 to 95,000 clones are present, 85% to 95% being singletons, with the ten largest covering 0.45% to 0.6%. This specimen was CD4+ T cells from peripheral blood mononuclear cells, taken in the second trimester of pregnancy. Source of these receptors: a female donor with multiple sclerosis, enrolled in a pregnancy study.

The chain joins TRBV5-4 to TRBJ2-3, with D possibly being TRBD2 (5 bases). Germline V gene data show CDR1 as SGHNT and CDR2 as YYREEE (reference sequence). With 1 base removed from V and 2 bases from J, the gap between germline ends came to 8 bases. CDR3 length equals 14 residues. The CDR3 DNA is TGTGCCAGCAGCTTGTCGAGGGACACAGATACGCAGTATTTT. This gives the protein CASSLSRDTDTQYF.

This clone was observed a single time. The gene calls are TRBV2 and TRBJ2-7, with a weak D call TRBD1 (5 bases). Germline V gene lookup returns CDR1 SNHLY and CDR2 FYNNEI. The CDR3 sequence is 14 residues long. The V and J ends lost 6 bases and 3 bases respectively, with 15 bases between them. The CDR3 nucleotides read TGTGCCAGCAGCGCTTACAAAAGGGGCTACGAGCAGTACTTC. It is translated as CASSAYKRGYEQYF.

The chain is built from TRBV5-1 and TRBJ2-7; maybe TRBD1 (5 bases). The CDR3 sequence is 14 residues long. Germline-derived CDR1 and CDR2 are SGHRS and YFSETQ. The germline V and J ends were trimmed by 4 bases and 1 base, with 12 bases remaining between them. The CDR3 protein is CASSVQALSYEQYF. The CDR3 DNA reads as TGCGCCAGCAGCGTACAGGCGTTATCCTACGAGCAGTACTTC. The complete variable domain, with remaining parts taken from reference TRBV5-1 and TRBJ2-7, reads KAGVTQTPRYLIKTRGQQVTLSCSPISGHRSVSWYQQTPGQGLQFLFEYFSETQRNKGNFPGRFSGRQFSNSRSEMNVSTLELGDSALYLCASSVQALSYEQYFGPGTRLTVT.

This chain uses TRBV2 with TRBJ1-2, with 11 bases aligning to TRBD1. V lost 5 bases, J lost 4 bases, and 6 bases stayed unmatched. The CDR3 loop spans 15 amino acids. The germline V gene has CDR1 SNHLY and CDR2 FYNNEI. The CDR3 loop reads CASSTGQGAVYGYTF. The CDR3 nucleotides are TGTGCCAGCAGTACCGGACAGGGGGCAGTCTATGGCTACACCTTC.

The J gene is TRBJ2-5, the V gene TRBV6-1, with TRBD1 identical over 8 bases. V lost 6 bases to trimming and J lost 3 bases; unmatched junction nucleotides: 6. CDR3 length: 14 residues. Germline V CDR1 and CDR2: MNHNS, SASEGT. The CDR3 bases are TGTGCCAGCAGCGACAGGGGTTCGGAAGAGACCCAGTACTTC. Amino acid sequence: CASSDRGSEETQYF.